The sequence of this TCR beta chain was determined in a study of T cell responses to AZD1222 COVID-19 vaccine. Findings and limits, study-wide: At baseline, seropositivity was found in only six or seven AZD1222 recipients. Among the donors, most were white British and more were female, and clonal diversity was possibly underestimated. Spike-spanning, vaccine-associated CD4 TCRs were dominant at 160-218 and 743-854. The repertoires were collected only after the peak T cell response.

In regard to this clone: No antigen is known for it.

The ends were cut back, 0 bases at V and 2 bases at J, with 14 bases in the middle. Germline CDR1 reads SGHRS; CDR2 reads YFSETQ. The CDR3 is 16 amino acids. Clones were sequenced by immunoSEQ multiplex PCR, and TCRdb holds only the in-frame ones, with some missing. Of more than 80,000 clones detected, approximately 85% appear once; the ten largest clones hold 9% to 14%. The chain employs TRBV5-1 and TRBJ1-2; a possible D gene is TRBD1 (5 bases). The TCR sequence derives from an adult who received the AZD1222 COVID-19 vaccine. This specimen was peripheral blood, taken 28 days after the second AZD1222 dose. The CDR3 DNA follows: TGCGCCAGCAGCTTGGCGGCGACAGTAACGAACTATGGCTACACCTTC. Protein: CASSLAATVTNYGYTF.